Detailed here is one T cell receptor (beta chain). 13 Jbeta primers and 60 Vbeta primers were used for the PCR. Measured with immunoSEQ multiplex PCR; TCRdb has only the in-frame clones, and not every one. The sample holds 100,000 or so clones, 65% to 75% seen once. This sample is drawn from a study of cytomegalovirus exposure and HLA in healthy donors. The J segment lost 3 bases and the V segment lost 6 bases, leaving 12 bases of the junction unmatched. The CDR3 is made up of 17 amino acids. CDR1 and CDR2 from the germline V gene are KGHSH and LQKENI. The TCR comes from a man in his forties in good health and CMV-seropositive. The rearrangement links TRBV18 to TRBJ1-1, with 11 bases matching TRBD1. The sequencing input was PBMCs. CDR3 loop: CASSPRTGGVFDTEAFF. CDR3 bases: TGTGCCAGCTCTCCCAGGACAGGGGGCGTTTTTGACACTGAAGCTTTCTTT.